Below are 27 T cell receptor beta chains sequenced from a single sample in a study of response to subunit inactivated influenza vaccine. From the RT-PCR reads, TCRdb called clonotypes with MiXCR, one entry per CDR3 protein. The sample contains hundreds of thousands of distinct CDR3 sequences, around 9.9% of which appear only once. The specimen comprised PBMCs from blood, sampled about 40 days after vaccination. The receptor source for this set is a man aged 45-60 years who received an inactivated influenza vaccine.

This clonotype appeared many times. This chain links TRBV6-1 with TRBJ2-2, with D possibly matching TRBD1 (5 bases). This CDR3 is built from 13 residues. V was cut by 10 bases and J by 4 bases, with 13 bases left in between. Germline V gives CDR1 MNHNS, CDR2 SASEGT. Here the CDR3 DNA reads TGTGCCAACAGGATCGATACCACCGGGGAGCTGTTTTTT. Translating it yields CANRIDTTGELFF.

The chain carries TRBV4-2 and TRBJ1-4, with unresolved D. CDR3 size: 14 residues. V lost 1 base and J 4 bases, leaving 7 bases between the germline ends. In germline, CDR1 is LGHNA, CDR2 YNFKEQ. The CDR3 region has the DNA TGTGCCAGCAGCCAAGGGACCTATAATGAAAAACTGTTTTTT. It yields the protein CASSQGTYNEKLFF.

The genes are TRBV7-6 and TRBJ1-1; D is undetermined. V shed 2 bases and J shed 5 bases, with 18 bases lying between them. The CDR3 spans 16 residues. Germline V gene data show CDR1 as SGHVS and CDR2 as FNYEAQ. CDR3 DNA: TGTGCCAGCAGCTTAAAAGGGTCGGTCCGCGGTACTGAAGCTTTCTTT. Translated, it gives CASSLKGSVRGTEAFF.

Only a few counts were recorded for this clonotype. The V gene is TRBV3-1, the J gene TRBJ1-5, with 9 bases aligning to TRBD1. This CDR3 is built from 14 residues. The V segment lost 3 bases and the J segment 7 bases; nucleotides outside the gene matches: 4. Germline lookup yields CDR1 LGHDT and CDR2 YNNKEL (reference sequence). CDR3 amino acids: CASSHNRGRQPQHF. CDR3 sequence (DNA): TGTGCCAGCAGCCACAACAGGGGGCGGCAGCCCCAGCATTTT.

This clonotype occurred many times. The CDR3 here is CSGTGTFLYNEQFF. The CDR3 nucleotides read TGCAGCGGTACCGGGACTTTCCTCTACAATGAGCAGTTCTTC. V usage is TRBV29-1 and J usage is TRBJ2-1; tentatively, D is TRBD2 (6 bases). With 7 bases removed from V and 3 bases from J, the gap between germline ends came to 16 bases. CDR1 is SQVTM, CDR2 ANQGSEA, per germline. This CDR3 comprises 14 residues.

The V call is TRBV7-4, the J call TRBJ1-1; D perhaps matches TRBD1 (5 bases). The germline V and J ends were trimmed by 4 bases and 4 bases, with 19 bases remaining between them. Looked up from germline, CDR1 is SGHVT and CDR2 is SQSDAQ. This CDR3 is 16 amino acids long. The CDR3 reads CASSSRGEGSITEAFF. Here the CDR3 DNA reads TGTGCCAGCAGCTCGAGGGGTGAGGGCAGCATCACTGAAGCTTTCTTT.

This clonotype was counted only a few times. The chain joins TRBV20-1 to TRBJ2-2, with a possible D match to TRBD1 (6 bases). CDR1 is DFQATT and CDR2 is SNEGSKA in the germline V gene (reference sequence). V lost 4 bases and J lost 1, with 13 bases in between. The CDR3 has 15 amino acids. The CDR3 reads CSATGTLENTGELFF. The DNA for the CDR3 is TGCAGTGCTACCGGGACACTCGAGAACACCGGGGAGCTGTTTTTT.

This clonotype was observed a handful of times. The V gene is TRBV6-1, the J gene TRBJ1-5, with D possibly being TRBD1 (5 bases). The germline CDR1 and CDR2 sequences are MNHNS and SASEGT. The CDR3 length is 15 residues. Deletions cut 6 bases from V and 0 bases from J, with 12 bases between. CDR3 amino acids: CASRGQRSSNQPQHF. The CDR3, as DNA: TGTGCCAGCAGGGGGCAACGGAGTAGCAATCAGCCCCAGCATTTT.

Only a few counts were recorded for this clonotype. Written as DNA, the CDR3 is TGCAGTGCTAGGTTGGGCAGGGGCAATGAGCAGTTCTTC. This sequence encodes CSARLGRGNEQFF. The chain uses TRBV20-1 and TRBJ2-1, with a possible D match to TRBD1 (6 bases). This CDR3 is 13 amino acids long. Germline-derived CDR1 and CDR2 are DFQATT and SNEGSKA (reference sequence). V was trimmed by 3 bases and J by 6 bases, leaving 12 bases between them.

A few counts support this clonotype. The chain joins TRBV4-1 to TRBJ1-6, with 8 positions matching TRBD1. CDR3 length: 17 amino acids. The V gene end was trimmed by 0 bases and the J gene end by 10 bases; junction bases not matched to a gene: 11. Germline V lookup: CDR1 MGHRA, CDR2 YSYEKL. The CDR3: CASSQDVQGQGRSPLHF. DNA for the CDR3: TGCGCCAGCAGCCAAGACGTCCAAGGACAGGGTCGCTCACCCCTCCACTTT.

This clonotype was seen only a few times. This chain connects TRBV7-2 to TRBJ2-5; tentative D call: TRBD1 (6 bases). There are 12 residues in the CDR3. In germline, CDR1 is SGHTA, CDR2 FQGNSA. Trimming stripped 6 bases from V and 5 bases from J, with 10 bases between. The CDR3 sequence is CASSYRDETQYF. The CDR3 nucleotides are TGTGCCAGCAGTTACAGGGATGAGACCCAGTACTTC. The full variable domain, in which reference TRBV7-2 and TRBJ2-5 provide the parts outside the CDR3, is GAGVSQSPSNKVTEKGKDVELRCDPISGHTALYWYRQSLGQGLEFLIYFQGNSAPDKSGLPSDRFSAERTGGSVSTLTIQRTQQEDSAVYLCASSYRDETQYFGPGTRLLVL.

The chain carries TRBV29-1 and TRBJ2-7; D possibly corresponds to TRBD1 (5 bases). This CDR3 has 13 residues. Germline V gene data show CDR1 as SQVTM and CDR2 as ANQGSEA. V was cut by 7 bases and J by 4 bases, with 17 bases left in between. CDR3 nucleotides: TGCAGCGGGGGTGAGGACATTCGGTACGAGCAGTACTTC. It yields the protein CSGGEDIRYEQYF.

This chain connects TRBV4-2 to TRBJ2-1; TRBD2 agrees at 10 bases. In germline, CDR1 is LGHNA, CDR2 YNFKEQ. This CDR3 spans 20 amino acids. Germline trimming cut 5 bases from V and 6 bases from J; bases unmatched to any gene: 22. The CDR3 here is CASSARRSGGGMSVGNEQFF. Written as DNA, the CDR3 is TGTGCCAGCAGCGCCCGTCGCAGCGGGGGGGGAATGTCCGTGGGCAATGAGCAGTTCTTC.

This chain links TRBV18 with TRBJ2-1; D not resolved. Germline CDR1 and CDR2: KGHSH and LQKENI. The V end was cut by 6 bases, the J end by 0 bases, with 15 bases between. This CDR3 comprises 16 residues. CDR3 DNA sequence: TGTGCCAGCTCCCCGAAGGCCCTCCCCTCCTACAATGAGCAGTTCTTC. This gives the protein CASSPKALPSYNEQFF.

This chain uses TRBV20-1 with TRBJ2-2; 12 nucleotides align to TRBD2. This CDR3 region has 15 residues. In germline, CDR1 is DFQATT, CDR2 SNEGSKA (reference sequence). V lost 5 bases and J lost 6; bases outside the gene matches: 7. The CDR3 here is CSAPRLAGAPGELFF. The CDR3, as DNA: TGCAGTGCTCCACGACTAGCGGGAGCCCCCGGGGAGCTGTTTTTT.

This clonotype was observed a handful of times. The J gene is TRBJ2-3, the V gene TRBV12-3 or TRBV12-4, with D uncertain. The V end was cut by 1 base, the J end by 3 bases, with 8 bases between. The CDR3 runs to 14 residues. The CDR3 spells CASSLGLLTDTQYF. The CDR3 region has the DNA TGTGCCAGCAGTTTAGGTCTACTAACAGATACGCAGTATTTT.

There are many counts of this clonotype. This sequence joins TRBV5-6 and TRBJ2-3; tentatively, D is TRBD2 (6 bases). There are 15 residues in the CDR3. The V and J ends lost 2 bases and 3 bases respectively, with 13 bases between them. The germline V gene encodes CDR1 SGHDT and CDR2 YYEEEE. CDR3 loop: CASSLTGVGTDTQYF. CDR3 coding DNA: TGTGCCAGCAGCTTAACGGGAGTTGGGACAGATACGCAGTATTTT.

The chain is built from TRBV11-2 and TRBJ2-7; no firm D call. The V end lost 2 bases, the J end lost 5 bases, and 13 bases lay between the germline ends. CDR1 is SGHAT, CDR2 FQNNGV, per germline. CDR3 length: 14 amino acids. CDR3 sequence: CASSLNWVSDEQYF. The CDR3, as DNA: TGTGCCAGCAGCTTAAACTGGGTATCCGACGAGCAGTACTTC.

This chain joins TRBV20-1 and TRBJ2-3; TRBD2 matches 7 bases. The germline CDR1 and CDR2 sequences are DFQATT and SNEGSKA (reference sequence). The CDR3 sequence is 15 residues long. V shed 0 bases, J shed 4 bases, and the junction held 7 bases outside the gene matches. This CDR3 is CSARDSRGWADTQYF. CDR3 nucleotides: TGCAGTGCTAGAGACTCGCGGGGGTGGGCAGATACGCAGTATTTT.

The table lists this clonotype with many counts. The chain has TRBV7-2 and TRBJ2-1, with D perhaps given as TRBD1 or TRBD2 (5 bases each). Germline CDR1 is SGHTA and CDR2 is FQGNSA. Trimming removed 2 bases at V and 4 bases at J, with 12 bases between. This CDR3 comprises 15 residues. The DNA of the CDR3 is TGTGCCAGCAGCTTACTCGGGACGGGGTACAATGAGCAGTTCTTC. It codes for CASSLLGTGYNEQFF.

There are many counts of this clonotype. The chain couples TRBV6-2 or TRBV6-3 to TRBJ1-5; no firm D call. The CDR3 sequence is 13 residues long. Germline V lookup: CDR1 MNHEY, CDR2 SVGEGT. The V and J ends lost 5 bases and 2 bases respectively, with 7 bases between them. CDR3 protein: CASSGERNQPQHF. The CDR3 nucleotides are TGTGCCAGCAGTGGGGAGCGCAATCAGCCCCAGCATTTT.

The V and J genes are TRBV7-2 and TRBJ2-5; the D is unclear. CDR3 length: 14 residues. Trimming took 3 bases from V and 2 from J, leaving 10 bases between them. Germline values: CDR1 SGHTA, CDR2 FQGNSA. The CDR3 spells CASSFGRRQETQYF. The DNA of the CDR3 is TGTGCCAGCAGCTTCGGACGCCGGCAAGAGACCCAGTACTTC.

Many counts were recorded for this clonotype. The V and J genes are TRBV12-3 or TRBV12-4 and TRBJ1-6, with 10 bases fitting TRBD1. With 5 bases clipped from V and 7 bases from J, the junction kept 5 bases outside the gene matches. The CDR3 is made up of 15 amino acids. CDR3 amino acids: CASSLRTGGNSPLHF. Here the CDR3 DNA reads TGTGCCAGCAGTCTTCGGACAGGGGGAAATTCACCCCTCCACTTT.

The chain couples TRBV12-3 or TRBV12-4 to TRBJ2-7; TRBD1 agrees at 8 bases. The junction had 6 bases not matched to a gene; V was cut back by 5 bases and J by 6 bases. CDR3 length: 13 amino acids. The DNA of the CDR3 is TGTGCCAGCAGTGGATGGACAGGGCGCGAGCAGTACTTC. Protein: CASSGWTGREQYF.

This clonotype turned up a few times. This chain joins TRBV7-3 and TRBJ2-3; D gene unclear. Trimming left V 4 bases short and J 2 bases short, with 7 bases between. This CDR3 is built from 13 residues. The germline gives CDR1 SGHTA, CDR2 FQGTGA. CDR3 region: CASSSENTDTQYF. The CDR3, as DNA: TGTGCCAGCAGCTCAGAGAACACAGATACGCAGTATTTT.

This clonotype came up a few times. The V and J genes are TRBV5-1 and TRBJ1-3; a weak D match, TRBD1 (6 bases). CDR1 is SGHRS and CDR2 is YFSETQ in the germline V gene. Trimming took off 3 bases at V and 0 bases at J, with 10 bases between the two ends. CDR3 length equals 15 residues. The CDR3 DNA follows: TGCGCCAGCAGCTCTGAGGGGGTCTCTGGAAACACCATATATTTT. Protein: CASSSEGVSGNTIYF.

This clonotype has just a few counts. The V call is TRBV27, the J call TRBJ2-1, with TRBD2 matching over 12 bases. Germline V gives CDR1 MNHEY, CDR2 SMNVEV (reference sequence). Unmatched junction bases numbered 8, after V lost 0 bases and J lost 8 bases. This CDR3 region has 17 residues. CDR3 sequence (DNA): TGTGCCAGCAGTTTATCGGCTAGCGGGGGGGCATCGGATGAGCAGTTCTTC. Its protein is CASSLSASGGASDEQFF.